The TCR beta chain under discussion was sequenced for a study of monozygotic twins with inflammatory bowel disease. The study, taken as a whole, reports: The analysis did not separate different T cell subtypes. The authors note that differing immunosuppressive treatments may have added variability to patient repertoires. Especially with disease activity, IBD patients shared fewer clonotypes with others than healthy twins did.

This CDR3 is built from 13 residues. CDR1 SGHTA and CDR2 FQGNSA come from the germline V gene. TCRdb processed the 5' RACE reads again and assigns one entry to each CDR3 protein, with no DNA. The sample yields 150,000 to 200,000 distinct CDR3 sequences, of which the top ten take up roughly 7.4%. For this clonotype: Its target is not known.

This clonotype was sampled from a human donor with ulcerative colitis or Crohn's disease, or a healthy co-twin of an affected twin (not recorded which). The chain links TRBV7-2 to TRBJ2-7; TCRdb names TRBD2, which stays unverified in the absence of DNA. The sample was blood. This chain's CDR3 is CASSLAGGSEQCF.